This entry lists 3 T cell receptor beta chains sequenced from one sample in a study of blood T cell repertoires in COVID-19. Produced via immunoSEQ multiplex PCR; TCRdb's table is partial and in-frame only. This table holds 85,000 to 120,000 clones, 92% found once. Specimen: peripheral blood. These receptors all stem from a woman in her forties or fifties with COVID-19, enrolled during active disease.

The chain carries TRBV7-2 and TRBJ1-3; tentatively, D is TRBD1 (5 bases). This CDR3 spans 14 amino acids. The germline V gene has CDR1 SGHTA and CDR2 FQGNSA. V was clipped by 4 bases and J by 5 bases, with 12 bases between them. In DNA form, the CDR3 reads TGTGCCAGCAGCTCCCCAGGGTGGCGAAACACCATATATTTT. Translation gives CASSSPGWRNTIYF.

The chain has TRBV19 and TRBJ1-2; the D is unclear. The CDR3 runs 11 residues. Germline CDR1 is LNHDA and CDR2 is SQIVND (reference sequence). V lost 9 bases, J lost 8 bases, and 13 bases lay in between. CDR3 loop: CASTGGRGYTF. As DNA, the CDR3 is TGTGCCAGCACTGGAGGGAGAGGCTACACCTTC.

V usage is TRBV3-1 (or the pseudogene TRBV3-2) and J usage is TRBJ1-4, with D uncertain. The CDR3 sequence is 11 residues long. Germline V gene data show CDR1 as LGHDT and CDR2 as YNNKEL (reference sequence). Trimming removed 4 bases at V and 8 bases at J, with 5 bases between. This CDR3 reads CASSLLEKLFF. DNA of the CDR3: TGTGCCAGCAGCCTTTTAGAAAAACTGTTTTTT.